The 6 T cell receptor beta chains below were found in one sample sequenced in a study of Graves' ophthalmopathy and Graves' hyperthyroidism (dated by TCRdb to the late 2010s). For sequencing, an Illumina HiSeq 2000 was employed. For repertoire sequencing, the TCR beta CDR3 regions were amplified from RNA transcripts. HTBI primers and the Qiagen OneStep RT-PCR kit were used in a first-round RT-PCR, which was followed by a second-round multiplex PCR, size selection and purification. The raw public reads went through TCRdb reprocessing: fastp at Q25, MiXCR clone calling, in-frame beta chains kept. When rows share a CDR3 protein, they turn into one entry using the most common DNA and genes. In all, the sample holds 500,000 to 700,000 distinct CDR3 sequences, and about a fifth of those were seen once. More than 5.5% of the sample lies in the top ten. Source material: peripheral blood. These receptors all stem from a woman aged 18-29 years with stable Graves' hyperthyroidism. Some clones in this sample may be carry-over from other donors' samples. Donor details come from another sample of the same person, matched by shared clones.

This clonotype has ten or more counts. The V and J genes are TRBV28 and TRBJ1-2; tentative D call: TRBD1 (5 bases). Deletions cut 4 bases from V and 8 bases from J, with 11 bases between. Per germline, CDR1 MDHEN and CDR2 SYDVKM. The CDR3 runs 12 residues. The CDR3 sequence is CASSSAGWGYTF. CDR3 DNA: TGTGCCAGCAGTTCCGCAGGGTGGGGCTACACCTTC.

This chain uses TRBV28 with TRBJ2-7; 8 nucleotides align to TRBD2. Germline CDR1 reads MDHEN; CDR2 reads SYDVKM. Unmatched junction bases numbered 4, after V lost 3 bases and J lost 6 bases. The CDR3 spans 13 residues. The CDR3 coding sequence is TGTGCCAGCAGTTTCCCGGGGGGGAGCGAGCAGTACTTC. Encoded protein: CASSFPGGSEQYF.

This chain uses TRBV12-3 or TRBV12-4 with TRBJ2-5, with a possible D match to TRBD2 (6 bases). The ends were cut back, 5 bases at V and 3 bases at J, with 13 bases in the middle. The length of the CDR3 is 14 residues. This CDR3 is CASSARLVEETQYF. The CDR3 nucleotides are TGTGCCAGCAGTGCTAGACTAGTAGAAGAGACCCAGTACTTC.

This clonotype was observed many times. The chain employs TRBV19 and TRBJ1-5; D remains unclear. Trimming stripped 5 bases from V and 3 bases from J, with 11 bases between. Per the germline V gene, CDR1 is LNHDA and CDR2 is SQIVND (reference sequence). This CDR3 has 14 residues. This chain's CDR3 is CASSLGPTNQPQHF. The CDR3 DNA reads as TGTGCCAGTAGTTTGGGTCCCACCAATCAGCCCCAGCATTTT.

In its sample, this clonotype was seen many times. The chain couples TRBV24-1 to TRBJ2-7, with D tentatively TRBD1 (6 bases). V shed 3 bases and J shed 9 bases, with 11 bases lying between them. The CDR3 runs to 12 residues. Germline loops: CDR1 KGHDR, CDR2 SFDVKD. The CDR3 region is CATSDEQGVQYF. CDR3 nucleotides: TGTGCCACCAGTGATGAACAGGGAGTGCAGTACTTC.

The gene calls are TRBV28 and TRBJ1-2; no clear D gene. CDR3 length: 15 residues. CDR1 and CDR2 from the germline V gene are MDHEN and SYDVKM. Trimming cost V 6 bases and J 4 bases, with 18 bases left between them. The CDR3 coding sequence is TGTGCCAGCAGCCCTTGGGAGGGTGTCAGCTATGGCTACACCTTC. Translation: CASSPWEGVSYGYTF.